This T cell receptor beta chain was documented in a study of blood T cell repertoires in COVID-19. In the study overall: Material from acute and convalescent COVID-19 was sourced from the United States, Italy and Spain.

Clones were read by immunoSEQ multiplex PCR, and TCRdb kept only the in-frame ones, dropping some. Of hundreds of thousands of clones in the sample, 86% are singletons; the top ten hold over 2%. This sequence was found in a woman between 50 and 59 years old who had recovered from COVID-19. Input material: PBMCs or T cells enriched from blood (not recorded which).

DNA for the CDR3: TGCAGCGTTGAAGGAGGCAGGGAAACTGAAGCTTTCTTT. As protein: CSVEGGRETEAFF. The chain carries TRBV29-1 and TRBJ1-1; D might be TRBD1 (5 bases). The length of the CDR3 is 13 residues. V shed 1 base and J shed 5 bases, with 11 bases lying between them. Germline V gives CDR1 SQVTM, CDR2 ANQGSEA. The full variable domain, rest sourced from reference TRBV29-1 and TRBJ1-1, is SAVISQKPSRDICQRGTSLTIQCQVDSQVTMMFWYRQQPGQSLTLIATANQGSEATYESGFVIDKFPISRPNLTFSTLTVSNMSPEDSSIYLCSVEGGRETEAFFGQGTRLTVV.